This T cell receptor (delta chain) was obtained from a study of gamma-delta T cells after stem cell transplantation. TCRdb reanalysed the RT-PCR reads via CATT. The data contain roughly 2,000 delta-chain clones, about 1.1% of them singletons. The CDR3 covers 20 residues. Per germline, CDR1 TVYSNPD and CDR2 GDNSRS (reference sequence). J gave up 0 bases and V 4 bases, and 23 bases lay outside the gene matches. This chain joins TRDV3 and TRDJ1; 10 bases agree with TRDD3. The clonotype was recovered from a human donor. It is not recorded whose cells these are; they may come from a transplant donor. Input material: gamma-delta T cells. In DNA form, the CDR3 reads TGTGCCTGTCTCCTACGGGGGATGGGGGATACCCTCCCACACACCGATAAACTCATCTTT. Translated, it gives CACLLRGMGDTLPHTDKLIF.